These 25 T cell receptor beta chains share one sample of origin, sequenced in a study of cytotoxic CD8 clonotypes in ibrutinib-treated CLL. The table came from immunoSEQ multiplex PCR; TCRdb's copy has only in-frame clones and leaves some out. In the table there are tens of thousands of clones, roughly 80% of which are singletons. Here the sequenced sample was PBMCs, taken after 24 months of ibrutinib treatment. The receptor set was obtained from a human donor with chronic lymphocytic leukemia.

The rearrangement links TRBV5-5 to TRBJ1-1; D perhaps matches TRBD1 (5 bases). This CDR3 region has 15 residues. The germline V gene has CDR1 SGHKS and CDR2 YYEKEE (reference sequence). V dropped 3 bases and J dropped 1 base, with 13 bases sitting between them. In DNA, the CDR3 is TGTGCCAGCAGCTATCGGGGGGGACCGAACACTGAAGCTTTCTTT. Its translation is CASSYRGGPNTEAFF. Full variable domain (rest looked up from reference TRBV5-5 and TRBJ1-1): DAGVTQSPTHLIKTRGQQVTLRCSPISGHKSVSWYQQVLGQGPQFIFQYYEKEERGRGNFPDRFSARQFPNYSSELNVNALLLGDSALYLCASSYRGGPNTEAFFGQGTRLTVV.

The chain has TRBV5-1 and TRBJ1-1, with TRBD1 matching over 9 bases. The CDR3 contains 15 residues. From germline, CDR1 is SGHRS and CDR2 YFSETQ. V lost 5 bases, J lost 0 bases, and 5 bases stayed unmatched. CDR3 protein: CASREQGALNTEAFF. The CDR3 DNA is TGCGCCAGCAGGGAACAGGGGGCCTTGAACACTGAAGCTTTCTTT.

The chain carries TRBV10-3 and TRBJ1-5; D is unclear. CDR3 length: 14 amino acids. The V and J ends lost 4 bases and 2 bases respectively, with 9 bases between them. The germline CDR1 and CDR2 sequences are ENHRY and SYGVKD. The CDR3 DNA reads as TGTGCCATCAGTGTTGATCCGGGCAATCAGCCCCAGCATTTT. Its protein product is CAISVDPGNQPQHF.

This clone was counted many times. V usage is TRBV28 and J usage is TRBJ1-2; 8 nucleotides align to TRBD1. V shed 6 bases and J 5 bases; nucleotides not matched to a gene: 5. The CDR3 length is 13 residues. Germline lookup yields CDR1 MDHEN and CDR2 SYDVKM. The CDR3 DNA reads as TGTGCCAGCAGACAGACAGGGGATTATGGCTACACCTTC. This encodes CASRQTGDYGYTF.

V and J are TRBV5-1 and TRBJ2-1; 8 nucleotides align to TRBD2. This CDR3 has 15 residues. CDR1 is SGHRS and CDR2 is YFSETQ in the germline V gene. The junction had 3 bases not matched to a gene; V was cut back by 0 bases and J by 4 bases. The CDR3 coding sequence is TGCGCCAGCAGCTTGGGTGGCGGGGGGTACAATGAGCAGTTCTTC. It translates to CASSLGGGGYNEQFF.

The chain is built from TRBV7-2 and TRBJ2-7; a weak D match, TRBD2 (6 bases). This CDR3 contains 15 residues. Trimming took off 1 base at V and 6 bases at J, with 16 bases between the two ends. Germline assignment: CDR1 SGHTA and CDR2 FQGNSA. Here the CDR3 reads CASSLGPSGYVEQYF. CDR3 sequence (DNA): TGTGCCAGCAGCTTAGGACCCAGCGGGTACGTCGAGCAGTACTTC.

The rearrangement uses TRBV21-1 and TRBJ2-1. TRBV21-1 is a documented pseudogene. The CDR3 extends over 17 amino acids. The CDR3 is CASSQLNRRITANEQFF. CDR3 nucleotide sequence: TGTGCCAGCAGCCAATTAAACCGGCGAATAACGGCGAATGAGCAGTTCTTC.

This chain connects TRBV6-1 to TRBJ2-7; TRBD2 agrees at 7 bases. CDR3 length: 14 residues. Trimming cost V 5 bases and J 0 bases; bases outside gene matches: 4. The germline V gene has CDR1 MNHNS and CDR2 SASEGT. DNA of the CDR3: TGTGCCAGCAGTCCTGGGACTACCTCCTACGAGCAGTACTTC. Translation: CASSPGTTSYEQYF.

The rearrangement joins TRBV5-1 to TRBJ2-7, with 12 bases matching TRBD2. Germline values: CDR1 SGHRS, CDR2 YFSETQ. The CDR3 extends over 14 amino acids. V dropped 5 bases and J dropped 3; count of bases not matched to a gene: 3. The CDR3 reads CASRETSGSYEQYF. Here the CDR3 DNA reads TGCGCCAGCAGGGAGACTAGCGGGAGCTACGAGCAGTACTTC.

The V and J genes are TRBV6-5 and TRBJ2-7; 10 bases line up with TRBD2. The germline V gene encodes CDR1 MNHEY and CDR2 SVGAGI. After removal of 5 bases from V and 3 bases from J, the junction contained 7 bases not matched to a gene. The CDR3 totals 15 residues. The CDR3 DNA is TGTGCCAGCAGTAAACGACTAGCGGGCGACTACGAGCAGTACTTC. Its translation: CASSKRLAGDYEQYF.

The V and J genes are TRBV7-2 and TRBJ2-1; TRBD2 is a possible D gene (6 bases). In germline, CDR1 is SGHTA, CDR2 FQGNSA. V shed 1 base and J shed 1 base, with 11 bases lying between them. CDR3 length: 16 amino acids. CDR3 in amino acids: CASSLVGSGSYNEQFF. The CDR3 DNA reads as TGTGCCAGCAGCTTAGTAGGTAGCGGTTCCTACAATGAGCAGTTCTTC.

The rearrangement links TRBV13 to TRBJ1-1; D may be TRBD1 (5 bases). V was cut by 3 bases and J by 6 bases, with 14 bases left in between. Germline V CDR1 and CDR2: PRHDT, FYEKMQ (reference sequence). This CDR3 has 14 residues. Written as DNA, the CDR3 is TGTGCCAGCAGCTTCGTAGGGGACGGCGCTGAAGCTTTCTTT. Residues: CASSFVGDGAEAFF.

This clone has only one observation. The chain carries TRBV28 and TRBJ2-7, with 7 bases identical to TRBD2. The V gene end was trimmed by 5 bases and the J gene end by 2 bases; junction bases not matched to a gene: 6. The CDR3 has 14 amino acids. Germline lookup yields CDR1 MDHEN and CDR2 SYDVKM. The CDR3 protein is CASSTAGDTYEQYF. The CDR3 DNA sequence: TGTGCCAGCAGTACGGCGGGAGATACCTACGAGCAGTACTTC.

The gene calls are TRBV7-9 and TRBJ1-2; TRBD1 matches at 7 bases. The CDR3 extends over 17 amino acids. V lost 5 bases and J lost 8; bases outside the gene matches: 20. Germline values: CDR1 SEHNR, CDR2 FQNEAQ (reference sequence). CDR3 region: CASSAAVGTDFWDGYTF. CDR3 DNA: TGTGCCAGCAGCGCCGCAGTGGGGACAGACTTTTGGGACGGCTACACCTTC.

The chain joins TRBV4-1 to TRBJ2-7; 10 bases line up with TRBD1. CDR1 and CDR2 (germline): MGHRA, YSYEKL. The CDR3 has 16 amino acids. With V trimmed by 1 base and J by 5 bases, 8 bases remained unmatched. The CDR3 reads CASSQGRGQGRNEQYF. In DNA form, the CDR3 reads TGCGCCAGCAGCCAAGGTCGGGGACAGGGGAGGAACGAGCAGTACTTC.

The chain recombines TRBV5-6 with TRBJ2-7; tentatively, D is TRBD2 (5 bases). Trimming took 1 base from V and 0 from J, leaving 11 bases between them. Germline V gene data show CDR1 as SGHDT and CDR2 as YYEEEE. This CDR3 region has 15 residues. This CDR3 is CASSLFGVSSYEQYF. In DNA, the CDR3 is TGTGCCAGCAGCTTGTTCGGGGTAAGCTCCTACGAGCAGTACTTC.

The chain has TRBV2 and TRBJ1-5; TRBD1 might be the D (5 bases). V lost 3 bases and J 5 bases, leaving 14 bases between the germline ends. CDR1 and CDR2 (germline): SNHLY, FYNNEI. The CDR3 totals 15 residues. CDR3 DNA sequence: TGTGCCAGCAGTGACCAGGGTATCTTGGATCAGCCCCAGCATTTT. Its translation is CASSDQGILDQPQHF.

This clone has a handful of counts. This chain links TRBV28 with TRBJ1-1; D possibly corresponds to TRBD1 (6 bases). Trimming removed 5 bases at V and 3 bases at J, with 13 bases between. Germline V CDR1 and CDR2: MDHEN, SYDVKM. The CDR3 is 14 amino acids. This CDR3 reads CASSLYRDYTEAFF. CDR3 bases: TGTGCCAGCAGTCTCTACAGGGATTACACTGAAGCTTTCTTT.

This clone appeared once. The CDR3 is CAWRGRDRVLLNTEAFF. CDR3 coding DNA: TGTGCCTGGAGGGGCCGGGACAGGGTATTACTGAACACTGAAGCTTTCTTT. The chain couples TRBV30 to TRBJ1-1; 9 bases map to TRBD1. CDR3 length: 17 residues. The V and J ends lost 3 bases and 0 bases, in that order; junction bases with no gene match: 11. Per germline, CDR1 GTSNPN and CDR2 SVGIG (reference sequence). Filled out from reference TRBV30 and TRBJ1-1, the complete variable domain reads SQTIHQWPATLVQPVGSPLSLECTVEGTSNPNLYWYRQAAGRGLQLLFYSVGIGQISSEVPQNLSASRPQDRQFILSSKKLLLSDSGFYLCAWRGRDRVLLNTEAFFGQGTRLTVV.

The chain carries TRBV6-5 and TRBJ1-2; no reliable D call. Germline lookup yields CDR1 MNHEY and CDR2 SVGAGI. The CDR3 extends over 15 amino acids. V gave up 6 bases and J gave up 6 bases, with 20 bases separating them. In nucleotides, the CDR3 is TGTGCCAGCAGGTCAGGTGGAACCTTTTGGGATGGCTACACCTTC. Its translation: CASRSGGTFWDGYTF.

In its sample, this clone was seen once. The CDR3 protein is CASTSGAWGEQYF. CDR3 in DNA: TGCGCCAGCACGAGCGGGGCTTGGGGCGAGCAGTACTTC. V is TRBV5-1 and J is TRBJ2-7; 7 bases align to TRBD2. This CDR3 comprises 13 residues. CDR1 is SGHRS and CDR2 is YFSETQ in the germline V gene. V dropped 6 bases and J dropped 6; count of bases not matched to a gene: 9.

This sequence joins TRBV30 and TRBJ1-4, with D unresolved. The V end was cut by 7 bases, the J end by 5 bases, with 14 bases between. CDR3 length: 13 residues. CDR1 is GTSNPN and CDR2 is SVGIG in the germline V gene (reference sequence). CDR3 sequence: CASSLLLNEKLFF. CDR3 in DNA: TGTGCCTCGTCCCTCCTCCTAAATGAAAAACTGTTTTTT.

This rearrangement joins TRBV6-6 to TRBJ2-7; D unresolved. The V end lost 9 bases, the J end lost 4 bases, and 16 bases lay between the germline ends. The CDR3 contains 13 residues. Germline CDR1 and CDR2: MNHNY and SVGAGI (reference sequence). The CDR3 sequence is CASQRLSGYEQYF. CDR3 bases: TGTGCCAGTCAACGCCTATCGGGTTACGAGCAGTACTTC.

The chain combines TRBV11-3 with TRBJ2-3, with a tentative D call TRBD2 (5 bases). This CDR3 contains 16 residues. V was pared by 1 base and J by 6 bases, with 17 bases between. Germline values: CDR1 SGHNT, CDR2 YENEEA. CDR3 loop: CASSLGRDPTWDTQYF. The CDR3 DNA sequence: TGTGCCAGCAGCTTAGGCCGGGATCCAACCTGGGATACGCAGTATTTT. The whole variable domain, filled in from reference TRBV11-3 and TRBJ2-3, reads EAGVVQSPRYKIIEKKQPVAFWCNPISGHNTLYWYLQNLGQGPELLIRYENEEAVDDSQLPKDRFSAERLKGVDSTLKIQPAELGDSAVYLCASSLGRDPTWDTQYFGPGTRLTVL.

The rearrangement joins TRBV7-9 to TRBJ1-2; D ambiguous. Per the germline V gene, CDR1 is SEHNR and CDR2 is FQNEAQ (reference sequence). CDR3 length: 17 amino acids. Trimming left V 2 bases short and J 5 bases short, with 21 bases between. The CDR3 DNA reads TGTGCCAGCAGCTTATATCCTGGACCCCCCGTGGAATATGGCTACACCTTC. This sequence encodes CASSLYPGPPVEYGYTF.